This T cell receptor beta chain was captured by sequencing in a study of beta chain features in type 1 diabetes. At the level of the study: Across every sample, 100 million to 130 million sorted cells were examined in total. Points from the study as a whole: Moderately but significantly shorter TCRB CDR3s were found in Type 1 diabetes patients in all four CD4+ subsets. TCRB repertoires of naive, central memory and Treg cells appeared more similar among patients than among healthy donors.

Sorted populations were all over 95% pure. This clone has more than one count but fewer than ten. Its antigen is as yet unknown. Reverse transcribing all isolated RNA meant expressed TCRB transcripts were sequenced. Sequenced by immunoSEQ multiplex PCR; TCRdb stores in-frame clones only, minus some. The sample shows roughly 150,000 clones, around 10% of them seen only once. Losses at the gene ends were 0 bases for V and 7 bases for J; bases not matched to a gene: 10. This CDR3 region has 16 residues. The germline CDR1 and CDR2 sequences are LGHNA and YSLEER. This sequence joins TRBV4-3 and TRBJ1-2, with 8 bases fitting TRBD1. Sequenced sample: central memory CD4+ T cells from blood. This clonotype was obtained from a man aged 18 to 29 in good health. The chain's CDR3 is CASSQEGQGRAAGYTF. Here the CDR3 DNA reads TGCGCCAGCAGCCAAGAAGGACAGGGAAGGGCCGCTGGCTACACCTTC.